One sample yielded the 3 T cell receptor beta chains listed below, sequenced in a study of CD8+ T cells in alopecia areata (dated by TCRdb to the late 2010s). Preparation of the library involved the immunoSEQ multiplex PCR assay. RNA was extracted from all samples and reverse transcribed into cDNA as template for TCR sequencing. TCRdb retrieved this table from immuneACCESS and kept in-frame rearrangements only. Not all clones are present; in checked studies, unresolved V genes account for under half, and no reason is known for the remainder. This sample gives some 110,000 clones in total; roughly two fifths of them show up just once. The ten largest clones represent 3% to 3.5% of the sample. The source material was CD4+ T cells sorted from blood. Every receptor here comes from a human donor with alopecia areata.

This clone has more than one count but fewer than ten. At one end the junction does not follow the germline gene, possibly because of a read error. This chain joins TRBV25-1 and TRBJ2-5; 7 bases are a match to TRBD1. Germline V gene data show CDR1 as MGHDK and CDR2 as SYGVNS. The CDR3 loop spans 11 amino acids. This CDR3 is CASSVSGTVHF. The CDR3 nucleotides read TGTGCCAGCAGTGTTTCCGGGACAGTCCACTTC. Based on the CDR3 plus reference TRBV25-1 and TRBJ2-5, the full variable domain is EADIYQTPRYLVIGTGKKITLECSQTMGHDKMYWYQQDPGMELHLIHYSYGVNSTEKGDLSSESTVSRIRTEHFPLTLESARPSHTSQYLCASSVSGTVHFGPGTRLLVL.

The chain uses TRBV11-2 and TRBJ2-5; TRBD1 aligns across 8 bases. CDR3 size: 15 residues. The germline CDR1 and CDR2 sequences are SGHAT and FQNNGV. The J segment lost 5 bases and the V segment lost 0 bases, leaving 5 bases of the junction unmatched. The CDR3 sequence is CASSLDGQGGETQYF. Written as DNA, the CDR3 is TGTGCCAGCAGCTTAGACGGACAGGGTGGGGAGACCCAGTACTTC.

The CDR3 bases are TGCGCCAGCAGCTTGGACGGGCCATCCTACAATGAGCAGTTCTTC. It is translated as CASSLDGPSYNEQFF. The rearrangement joins TRBV5-1 to TRBJ2-1; D is uncertain. Germline CDR1 and CDR2: SGHRS and YFSETQ. CDR3 length equals 15 residues. Trimming removed 0 bases from V and 1 base from J, with 8 bases in between.